The next 15 T cell receptor beta chains were all read from a single sample in a study of response to subunit inactivated influenza vaccine. Using its own MiXCR run on the RT-PCR reads, TCRdb lists one record per CDR3 protein. The sample yields roughly 620,000 distinct CDR3 sequences, roughly 12% seen once. The same sample was also used in a study of T cells expressing NK-cell markers. That publication notes: cDNA encoding TCR beta was synthesized via 5'RACE template switching incorporating UMIs.

The sequences come from PBMCs from blood, collected on the day of vaccination. These receptors all stem from a man in his fifties who received an inactivated influenza vaccine.

Judged by abundance, this clonotype is medium-sized (0.01 to 0.1%). V and J are TRBV5-1 and TRBJ2-7; D is perhaps TRBD2 (5 bases). The CDR3 totals 14 residues. Looked up from germline, CDR1 is SGHRS and CDR2 is YFSETQ. Trimming took off 4 bases at V and 0 bases at J, with 11 bases between the two ends. This chain's CDR3 is CASSNPRGSYEQYF. The CDR3 bases are TGCGCCAGCAGCAACCCCCGGGGCTCCTACGAGCAGTACTTC.

The rearrangement links TRBV24-1 to TRBJ2-5; 10 nucleotides agree with TRBD1. With V trimmed by 4 bases and J by 0 bases, 7 bases remained unmatched. This CDR3 region has 17 residues. The germline V gene has CDR1 KGHDR and CDR2 SFDVKD. CDR3 protein: CATSDPIGTGDQETQYF. CDR3 coding DNA: TGTGCCACCAGTGACCCCATTGGGACAGGGGACCAAGAGACCCAGTACTTC.

This clonotype has a handful of counts. The chain couples TRBV2 to TRBJ2-3, with D tentatively TRBD2 (6 bases). The CDR3 loop spans 15 amino acids. V dropped 2 bases and J dropped 1 base, with 10 bases sitting between them. CDR1 and CDR2 from the germline V gene are SNHLY and FYNNEI. CDR3: CASSERRGGTDTQYF. CDR3 nucleotide sequence: TGTGCCAGCAGTGAAAGGAGGGGTGGCACAGATACGCAGTATTTT.

The chain couples TRBV28 to TRBJ2-1, with 13 bases that match TRBD2. CDR3 length: 15 residues. Germline V gives CDR1 MDHEN, CDR2 SYDVKM. Trimming at V came to 5 bases and at J to 8 bases, leaving 6 bases not matched to a gene. The CDR3, as DNA: TGTGCCAGCAGTCAACTAGCGGGGGGGCGATATGAGCAGTTCTTC. Translating gives CASSQLAGGRYEQFF.

The chain has TRBV4-2 and TRBJ2-1, with D perhaps matching TRBD2 (6 bases). Trimming left V 5 bases short and J 6 bases short, with 20 bases between. CDR3 length: 16 residues. CDR1 LGHNA and CDR2 YNFKEQ come from the germline V gene. This chain's CDR3 is CASSTPRLGLGNEQFF. The CDR3 DNA reads as TGTGCCAGCAGCACCCCCCGACTAGGTTTAGGCAATGAGCAGTTCTTC.

The chain has TRBV12-3 or TRBV12-4 and TRBJ2-5, with D possibly matching TRBD1 (6 bases). V lost 3 bases and J 5 bases, leaving 13 bases between the germline ends. There are 14 residues in the CDR3. This chain's CDR3 is CASSFGQGTETQYF. The CDR3 region has the DNA TGTGCCAGCAGTTTTGGGCAGGGGACGGAGACCCAGTACTTC.

This chain links TRBV18 with TRBJ1-1, with TRBD1 as a possible D gene (6 bases). V lost 2 bases and J lost 6, with 7 bases in between. The CDR3 is made up of 12 amino acids. Germline CDR1 reads KGHSH; CDR2 reads LQKENI. The CDR3 spells CASSPGGPEAFF. CDR3 DNA: TGTGCCAGCTCACCAGGGGGCCCTGAAGCTTTCTTT.

There are a few counts of this clonotype. CDR3 nucleotides: TGTGCCATCAGTGTTGGGGGGGCGAGCAATCAGCCCCAGCATTTT. Protein product: CAISVGGASNQPQHF. This chain joins TRBV10-3 and TRBJ1-5, with a tentative D call TRBD1 (6 bases). The CDR3 is 15 residues long. Trimming stripped 4 bases from V and 1 base from J, with 11 bases between. Germline-derived CDR1 and CDR2 are ENHRY and SYGVKD.

This chain uses TRBV5-1 with TRBJ2-7, with D tentatively TRBD1 (6 bases). The CDR3 length is 15 residues. The ends were cut back, 4 bases at V and 0 bases at J, with 14 bases in the middle. Germline CDR1 is SGHRS and CDR2 is YFSETQ. The CDR3, as DNA: TGCGCCAGCAGCCAGGACAGTAGGGTCTCCTACGAGCAGTACTTC. Protein: CASSQDSRVSYEQYF.

This clonotype has a handful of counts. The chain employs TRBV7-8 and TRBJ2-7; D is undetermined. Trimming removed 0 bases from V and 3 bases from J, with 12 bases in between. CDR1 and CDR2 from the germline V gene are SGHVS and FQNEAQ. This CDR3 has 15 residues. CDR3 in amino acids: CASSLAAGLFYEQYF. The CDR3 bases are TGTGCCAGCAGCTTAGCGGCAGGATTATTCTACGAGCAGTACTTC.

The rearrangement joins TRBV14 to TRBJ2-7; D may match TRBD1 or TRBD2 (6 bases each). Germline V CDR1 and CDR2: SGHDN, FVKESK. The CDR3 length is 17 residues. The V end lost 5 bases, the J end lost 0 bases, and 20 bases lay between the germline ends. CDR3 residues: CASSKSRGAGSSYEQYF. The CDR3 nucleotides are TGTGCCAGCAGCAAATCAAGGGGGGCAGGGTCCTCCTACGAGCAGTACTTC.

The sample holds a few counts of this clonotype. This chain uses TRBV6-2 or TRBV6-3 with TRBJ1-6, with a tentative D call TRBD1 (5 bases). Germline CDR1 and CDR2: MNHEY and SVGEGT. The CDR3 sequence is 17 residues long. The germline V and J ends were trimmed by 4 bases and 2 bases, with 15 bases remaining between them. The CDR3 DNA is TGTGCCAGCAGTTTCGACAAAGACAGCCCCTATAATTCACCCCTCCACTTT. Amino acid sequence: CASSFDKDSPYNSPLHF.

The V gene is TRBV6-5, the J gene TRBJ2-1; perhaps TRBD1 as D (6 bases). The CDR3 length is 15 residues. The germline gives CDR1 MNHEY, CDR2 SVGAGI. V was shortened by 2 bases and J by 5 bases, with 13 bases between the two germline ends. The CDR3 bases are TGTGCCAGCAGTTACCTGGGGGCAGGACACAATGAGCAGTTCTTC. This codes for CASSYLGAGHNEQFF.

The chain carries TRBV12-3 or TRBV12-4 and TRBJ1-1; D gene uncertain. The CDR3 length is 11 residues. Trimming removed 8 bases at V and 7 bases at J, with 11 bases between. CDR3 bases: TGTGCCAGCGGGTTCTCACTTGAAGCTTTCTTT. Amino acid sequence: CASGFSLEAFF.

The chain joins TRBV7-6 to TRBJ1-4; the D is unclear. CDR1 SGHVS and CDR2 FNYEAQ come from the germline V gene. The V end lost 1 base, the J end lost 4 bases, and 10 bases lay between the germline ends. The CDR3 has 15 residues. In nucleotides, the CDR3 is TGTGCCAGCAGCTTAGGGGCTAATCGTAATGAAAAACTGTTTTTT. This sequence encodes CASSLGANRNEKLFF.